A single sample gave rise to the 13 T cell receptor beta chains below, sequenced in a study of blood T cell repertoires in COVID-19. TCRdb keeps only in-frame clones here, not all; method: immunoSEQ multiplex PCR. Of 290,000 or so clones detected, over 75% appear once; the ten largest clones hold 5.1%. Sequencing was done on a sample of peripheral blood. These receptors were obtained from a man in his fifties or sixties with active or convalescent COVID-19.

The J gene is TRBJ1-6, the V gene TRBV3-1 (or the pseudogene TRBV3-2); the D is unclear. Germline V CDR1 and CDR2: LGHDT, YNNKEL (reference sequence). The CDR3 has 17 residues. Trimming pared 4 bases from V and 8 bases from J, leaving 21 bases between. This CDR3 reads CASSPPFPGVGHSPLHF. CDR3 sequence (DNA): TGTGCCAGCAGCCCCCCTTTCCCCGGGGTCGGGCATTCACCCCTCCACTTT.

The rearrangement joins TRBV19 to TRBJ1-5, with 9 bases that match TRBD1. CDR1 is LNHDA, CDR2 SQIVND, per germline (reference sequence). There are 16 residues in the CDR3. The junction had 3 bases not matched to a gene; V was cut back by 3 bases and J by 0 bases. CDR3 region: CASSIDRGNSNQPQHF. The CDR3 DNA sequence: TGTGCCAGTAGTATTGACAGGGGGAATAGCAATCAGCCCCAGCATTTT.

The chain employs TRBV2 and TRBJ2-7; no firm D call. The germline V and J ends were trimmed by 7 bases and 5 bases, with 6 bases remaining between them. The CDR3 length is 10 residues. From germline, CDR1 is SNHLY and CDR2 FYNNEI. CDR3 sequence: CASTLDEQYF. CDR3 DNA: TGTGCCAGCACCTTAGACGAGCAGTACTTC.

The CDR3 here is CASSGDRYNEQFF. Here the CDR3 DNA reads TGCGCCAGCAGCGGGGACAGGTACAATGAGCAGTTCTTC. The chain has TRBV5-1 and TRBJ2-1, with 8 bases lining up with TRBD1. CDR1 and CDR2 (germline): SGHRS, YFSETQ. CDR3 length: 13 amino acids. The V segment lost 4 bases and the J segment 4 bases; nucleotides outside the gene matches: 1.

The CDR3 DNA is TGCAGCGCCCAGGTAGAATCCAATGAGCAGTTCTTC. Amino acid sequence: CSAQVESNEQFF. J is TRBJ2-1 and V is TRBV29-1; D gene uncertain. Germline lookup yields CDR1 SQVTM and CDR2 ANQGSEA. This CDR3 is built from 12 residues. The V end lost 7 bases, the J end lost 6 bases, and 13 bases lay between the germline ends.

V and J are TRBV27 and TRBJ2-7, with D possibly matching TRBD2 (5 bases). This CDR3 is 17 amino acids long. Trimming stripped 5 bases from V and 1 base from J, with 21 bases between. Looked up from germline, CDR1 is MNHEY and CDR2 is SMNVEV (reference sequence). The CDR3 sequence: CASSASGLAERSYEQYF. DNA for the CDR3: TGTGCCAGCAGTGCCTCTGGGCTAGCAGAAAGGTCCTACGAGCAGTACTTC.

CDR3 in DNA: TGTGCCAGCAGAGTGACAGGGGTCCCGTCGGCCCTCCACTTT. It yields the protein CASRVTGVPSALHF. The chain joins TRBV25-1 to TRBJ1-6, with TRBD1 matching over 8 bases. Germline V CDR1 and CDR2: MGHDK, SYGVNS. V shed 6 bases, J shed 14 bases, and the junction held 12 bases outside the gene matches. The CDR3 extends over 14 amino acids.

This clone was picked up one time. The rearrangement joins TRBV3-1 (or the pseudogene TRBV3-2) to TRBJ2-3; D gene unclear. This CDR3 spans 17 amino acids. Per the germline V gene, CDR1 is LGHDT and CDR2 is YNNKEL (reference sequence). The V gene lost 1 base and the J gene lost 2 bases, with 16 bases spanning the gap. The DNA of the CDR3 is TGTGCCAGCAGCCAAGTTCCCCTCCCGCGATCCACAGATACGCAGTATTTT. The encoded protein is CASSQVPLPRSTDTQYF.

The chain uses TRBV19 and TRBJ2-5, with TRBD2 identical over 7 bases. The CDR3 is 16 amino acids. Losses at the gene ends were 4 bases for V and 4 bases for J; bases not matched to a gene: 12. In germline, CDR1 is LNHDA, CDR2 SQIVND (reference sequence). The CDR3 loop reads CASSRAGEGYGETQYF. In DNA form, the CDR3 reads TGTGCCAGTAGTAGGGCGGGGGAGGGGTATGGAGAGACCCAGTACTTC. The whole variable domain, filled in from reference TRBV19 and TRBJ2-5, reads DGGITQSPKYLFRKEGQNVTLSCEQNLNHDAMYWYRQDPGQGLRLIYYSQIVNDFQKGDIAEGYSVSREKKESFPLTVTSAQKNPTAFYLCASSRAGEGYGETQYFGPGTRLLVL.

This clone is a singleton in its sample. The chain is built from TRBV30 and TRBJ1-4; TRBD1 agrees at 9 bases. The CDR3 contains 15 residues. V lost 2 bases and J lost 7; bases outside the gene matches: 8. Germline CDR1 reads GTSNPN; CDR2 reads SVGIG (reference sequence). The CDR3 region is CAWSFRTGVFEKLFF. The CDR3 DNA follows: TGTGCCTGGAGTTTTAGGACAGGGGTTTTTGAAAAACTGTTTTTT.

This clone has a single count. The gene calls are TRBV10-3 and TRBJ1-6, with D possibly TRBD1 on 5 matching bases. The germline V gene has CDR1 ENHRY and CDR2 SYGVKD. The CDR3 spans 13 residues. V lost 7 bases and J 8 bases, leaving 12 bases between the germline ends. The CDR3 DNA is TGTGCCATCACCGGGACGGGAGATTCACCCCTCCACTTT. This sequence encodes CAITGTGDSPLHF.

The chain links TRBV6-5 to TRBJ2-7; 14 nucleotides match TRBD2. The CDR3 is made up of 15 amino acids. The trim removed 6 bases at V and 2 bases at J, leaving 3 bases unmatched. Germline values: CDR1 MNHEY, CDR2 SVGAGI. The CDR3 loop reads CASSLGLAGAYEQYF. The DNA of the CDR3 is TGTGCCAGCAGCCTGGGACTAGCGGGAGCCTACGAGCAGTACTTC.

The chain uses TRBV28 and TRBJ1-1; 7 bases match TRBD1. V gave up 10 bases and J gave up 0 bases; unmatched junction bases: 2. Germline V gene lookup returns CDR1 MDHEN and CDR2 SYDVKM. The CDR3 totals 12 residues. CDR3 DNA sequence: TGTGCCATACAGGGGCTGAACACTGAAGCTTTCTTT. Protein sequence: CAIQGLNTEAFF.